A selection of T cell receptor beta chains follows, all from one sample in a study of T cell responses to AZD1222 COVID-19 vaccine. Method: immunoSEQ multiplex PCR; TCRdb's copy keeps in-frame clones and lacks some. The data show tens of thousands of clones, with about 89% seen just once and 5% held by the top ten. The source was peripheral blood, collected 28 days after the second AZD1222 dose. The receptors here all came from an adult who received the AZD1222 COVID-19 vaccine. Both conserved end residues are part of each CDR3. The D gene is left open where the match is weak. The size of a clone is reported for some rows only, either as once, few or many, or as a class for expanded clones.

CDR3 DNA: TGCGCCAGCAGCCATGTCGGAACCTACGAGCAGTACTTC
CDR3 protein: CASSHVGTYEQYF
J gene: TRBJ2-7
V gene: TRBV4-1
D gene: NA
clone size: NA

CDR3 DNA: TGCGCCAGCAGCTCCCGACAGGCCGGCTCTGGAAACACCATATATTTT
CDR3 protein: CASSSRQAGSGNTIYF
J gene: TRBJ1-3
V gene: TRBV5-1
D gene: NA
clone size: NA

CDR3 DNA: TGTGCCAGCAGTGAATATGGGACTAGAGAGACCCAGTACTTC
CDR3 protein: CASSEYGTRETQYF
J gene: TRBJ2-5
V gene: TRBV25-1
D gene: TRBD2
clone size: NA

CDR3 DNA: TGTGCCAGCACCATATTCAATGAGCAGTTCTTC
CDR3 protein: CASTIFNEQFF
J gene: TRBJ2-1
V gene: TRBV12-3/TRBV12-4
D gene: NA
clone size: NA

CDR3 DNA: TGTGCCAGCATCGGGACTAGCGGGGGGCCTAGCACAGATACGCAGTATTTT
CDR3 protein: CASIGTSGGPSTDTQYF
J gene: TRBJ2-3
V gene: TRBV5-4
D gene: TRBD2
clone size: few

CDR3 DNA: TGCAGCGCCGGAGCCAGGGTGGGGACTGAAGCTTTCTTT
CDR3 protein: CSAGARVGTEAFF
J gene: TRBJ1-1
V gene: TRBV29-1
D gene: NA
clone size: once

CDR3 DNA: TGCAGCGTTGAGGGACAGGGGAAAAATGAGCAGTTCTTC
CDR3 protein: CSVEGQGKNEQFF
J gene: TRBJ2-1
V gene: TRBV29-1
D gene: TRBD1
clone size: NA

CDR3 DNA: TGTGCCAGCAGAACCGGGACAGGAATCTATGGCTACACCTTC
CDR3 protein: CASRTGTGIYGYTF
J gene: TRBJ1-2
V gene: TRBV5-5
D gene: TRBD1
clone size: NA

CDR3 DNA: TGTGCCAGCAGTTATGGTGTTAGCACAGATACGCAGTATTTT
CDR3 protein: CASSYGVSTDTQYF
J gene: TRBJ2-3
V gene: TRBV6-6
D gene: NA
clone size: NA

CDR3 DNA: TGCGCCAGCAGCTTGAGCGAAGCGAACACCGGGGAGCTGTTTTTT
CDR3 protein: CASSLSEANTGELFF
J gene: TRBJ2-2
V gene: TRBV5-1
D gene: NA
clone size: NA

CDR3 DNA: TGTGCTAGTGGCGCGAACCTAGAGACCCAGTACTTC
CDR3 protein: CASGANLETQYF
J gene: TRBJ2-5
V gene: TRBV12-5
D gene: NA
clone size: once

CDR3 DNA: TGTGCCAGCAGCCAACAGGGGGCAGATACGCAGTATTTT
CDR3 protein: CASSQQGADTQYF
J gene: TRBJ2-3
V gene: TRBV7-9
D gene: TRBD1
clone size: NA

CDR3 DNA: TGTGCCAGCAGCTTTGGGACAACTGGAAACACCATATATTTT
CDR3 protein: CASSFGTTGNTIYF
J gene: TRBJ1-3
V gene: TRBV5-6
D gene: NA
clone size: NA

CDR3 DNA: TGTGCCAGTAGTACCCAAGGACAGGGAATGGACTATGGCTACACCTTC
CDR3 protein: CASSTQGQGMDYGYTF
J gene: TRBJ1-2
V gene: TRBV19
D gene: TRBD1
clone size: NA

CDR3 DNA: TGTGCCAGCAGCCCGAGGGGGTCTACTAGTTCACCCCTCCACTTT
CDR3 protein: CASSPRGSTSSPLHF
J gene: TRBJ1-6
V gene: TRBV3-1/TRBV3-2
D gene: NA
clone size: NA

CDR3 DNA: TGTGCCAGCAGCCCGTACGAGGGTCGTGAGCAGTTCTTC
CDR3 protein: CASSPYEGREQFF
J gene: TRBJ2-1
V gene: TRBV11-2
D gene: NA
clone size: NA

CDR3 DNA: TGTGCCAGCAGCCACGAAGGAGGGCGCGCTGAAGCTTTCTTT
CDR3 protein: CASSHEGGRAEAFF
J gene: TRBJ1-1
V gene: TRBV3-1/TRBV3-2
D gene: NA
clone size: NA

CDR3 DNA: TGTGCCAGCAGCCCAGGGGATAATTCACCCCTCCACTTT
CDR3 protein: CASSPGDNSPLHF
J gene: TRBJ1-6
V gene: TRBV7-2
D gene: NA
clone size: NA

CDR3 DNA: TGTGCCTGGAGGGTTAATTCACCCCTCCACTTT
CDR3 protein: CAWRVNSPLHF
J gene: TRBJ1-6
V gene: TRBV30
D gene: NA
clone size: NA

CDR3 DNA: TGTGCCACCAGTGATCCCCGCGTATCAGATACGCAGTATTTT
CDR3 protein: CATSDPRVSDTQYF
J gene: TRBJ2-3
V gene: TRBV24-1
D gene: NA
clone size: NA

CDR3 DNA: TGTGCCAGCAGCGTTGCTCTCCACATATATTTT
CDR3 protein: CASSVALHIYF
J gene: TRBJ1-3
V gene: TRBV7-4
D gene: NA
clone size: NA

CDR3 DNA: TGTGCCAGCAGCTTAGTAAGGGGGCCTGAGGAGACCCAGTACTTC
CDR3 protein: CASSLVRGPEETQYF
J gene: TRBJ2-5
V gene: TRBV7-9
D gene: TRBD1
clone size: few

CDR3 DNA: TGTGCCAGCAGAAACGCGGGTTCTGGCGGGGAGCTGTTTTTT
CDR3 protein: CASRNAGSGGELFF
J gene: TRBJ2-2
V gene: TRBV6-6
D gene: NA
clone size: NA

CDR3 DNA: TGTGCCAGCTCGTTTACAGACCAAGAGACCCAGTACTTC
CDR3 protein: CASSFTDQETQYF
J gene: TRBJ2-5
V gene: TRBV18
D gene: NA
clone size: NA

CDR3 DNA: TGTGCCAGCAGCGCTACAGGGGGAAGCTCCTATAATTCACCCCTCCACTTT
CDR3 protein: CASSATGGSSYNSPLHF
J gene: TRBJ1-6
V gene: TRBV9
D gene: TRBD1
clone size: NA

CDR3 DNA: TGTGCCAGCTCACCCCTGGCGACGACTGGAGCTGAAGCTTTCTTT
CDR3 protein: CASSPLATTGAEAFF
J gene: TRBJ1-1
V gene: TRBV18
D gene: NA
clone size: NA

CDR3 DNA: TGCGCCAGCAGCCTAAACCCCTCTAGCGGGGGCAGCCAAGAGACCCAGTACTTC
CDR3 protein: CASSLNPSSGGSQETQYF
J gene: TRBJ2-5
V gene: TRBV5-1
D gene: TRBD2
clone size: NA

CDR3 DNA: TGTGCCAGCACCAAAAGGGGGGCCACCTACAATGAGCAGTTCTTC
CDR3 protein: CASTKRGATYNEQFF
J gene: TRBJ2-1
V gene: TRBV6-6
D gene: NA
clone size: NA

CDR3 DNA: TGCGCCAGCAGCTCAACACCAGCGTCCTATAATTCACCCCTCCACTTT
CDR3 protein: CASSSTPASYNSPLHF
J gene: TRBJ1-6
V gene: TRBV5-1
D gene: NA
clone size: NA

CDR3 DNA: TGTGCCAGCTCACCCCTAGCGGGGGGGCAAGGTCGGAGTGAGCAGTTCTTC
CDR3 protein: CASSPLAGGQGRSEQFF
J gene: TRBJ2-1
V gene: TRBV18
D gene: TRBD2
clone size: NA

CDR3 DNA: TGTGCCAGCAGATTGCTTTCCCAGGGGGGCGAGCAGTACTTC
CDR3 protein: CASRLLSQGGEQYF
J gene: TRBJ2-7
V gene: TRBV6-5
D gene: NA
clone size: NA

CDR3 DNA: TGTGCCAGCTCACCCTCGGGACCGAACACCGGGGAGCTGTTTTTT
CDR3 protein: CASSPSGPNTGELFF
J gene: TRBJ2-2
V gene: TRBV18
D gene: NA
clone size: NA